This T cell receptor (beta chain) was sequenced for a study of T cell responses to AZD1222 COVID-19 vaccine. Study background: Pooling was applied to second doses at about 4 or about 12 weeks. Study-wide findings and caveats: Clonal diversity may have been underestimated, and the donors were mostly white British, with more females than males. Baseline seropositivity characterized only a handful of AZD1222 recipients. Close to half of all spike-specific TCRs reportedly target regions of the variants that are unmutated.

Germline assignment: CDR1 SGHAT and CDR2 FQNNGV. V was pared by 5 bases and J by 4 bases, with 7 bases of the junction left unmatched. The CDR3 is 15 residues long. As to this clone: What it binds is unknown.

Clones were read by immunoSEQ multiplex PCR, and TCRdb kept only the in-frame ones, dropping some. This table holds about 150,000 clones, around 92% found once. The J gene is TRBJ1-1, the V gene TRBV11-2, with TRBD1 matching 10 bases. The origin of this receptor is an adult in good health. Sequenced material: peripheral blood, taken on day 0 of AZD1222 vaccination. CDR3 coding DNA: TGTGCCAGCAGCCATCCGGGACAGGGGAGCACTGAAGCTTTCTTT. Its protein is CASSHPGQGSTEAFF.